Below are 11 T cell receptor beta chains sequenced from a single sample in a study of shared clonotypes between healthy human individuals. Produced via immunoSEQ multiplex PCR; TCRdb's table is partial and in-frame only. The sample holds 600,000 to 700,000 clones, around 73% seen once. Sequenced: memory CD4+ T cells sorted from blood. As to subset: CD45RA-negative fraction. The receptors derive from a young woman in good health.

V is TRBV10-1 and J is TRBJ2-7, with 8 bases that match TRBD1. The CDR3 extends over 14 amino acids. The germline V gene has CDR1 WNHNN and CDR2 SYGVQD (reference sequence). After removal of 2 bases from V and 5 bases from J, the junction contained 5 bases not matched to a gene. The CDR3 loop reads CASSEGQGTHEQYF. CDR3 nucleotides: TGCGCCAGCAGTGAGGGACAGGGTACCCACGAGCAGTACTTC.

The CDR3 here is CASSSGPNTEQYF. CDR3 sequence (DNA): TGTGCCAGCAGCTCTGGTCCCAACACCGAGCAGTACTTC. The chain links TRBV7-3 to TRBJ2-7; no clear D gene. The CDR3 runs 13 residues. The germline gives CDR1 SGHTA, CDR2 FQGTGA. V was clipped by 4 bases and J by 6 bases, with 13 bases between them.

The CDR3 region has the DNA TGTGCCATCAGTGAAGGCAGGGCGCTGGCTGAAGCTTTCTTT. Protein sequence: CAISEGRALAEAFF. The rearrangement uses TRBV10-3 and TRBJ1-1; tentative D call: TRBD1 (5 bases). With 3 bases removed from V and 6 bases from J, the gap between germline ends came to 14 bases. The CDR3 consists of 14 residues. Germline V gene sequence: CDR1 ENHRY, CDR2 SYGVKD.

The rearrangement uses TRBV18 and TRBJ2-1; unclear D gene. Trimming shortened V by 2 bases and J by 0 bases, and 8 bases separated the two germline ends. The V gene's germline CDR1 is KGHSH and CDR2 LQKENI. The CDR3 is 15 residues long. In DNA form, the CDR3 reads TGTGCCAGCTCACCAGGGGAAGGCTCCTACAATGAGCAGTTCTTC. Protein: CASSPGEGSYNEQFF.

This clone was picked up a small number of times. This chain links TRBV18 with TRBJ2-2, with D perhaps assigned TRBD1 or TRBD2 (5 bases each). CDR1 KGHSH and CDR2 LQKENI come from the germline V gene. V lost 3 bases and J 4 bases, leaving 21 bases between the germline ends. The CDR3 covers 18 residues. CDR3 region: CASSPRLGTKSPTGELFF. The CDR3 coding sequence is TGTGCCAGCTCACCGCGCCTCGGGACGAAATCCCCCACCGGGGAGCTGTTTTTT.

Points on this clone: Distinct nucleotide sequences in the sample also encode this CDR3. The chain employs TRBV28 and TRBJ1-2; 8 nucleotides agree with TRBD1. Losses at the gene ends were 3 bases for V and 5 bases for J; bases not matched to a gene: 2. CDR3 size: 13 residues. The V gene's germline CDR1 is MDHEN and CDR2 SYDVKM. The CDR3 DNA reads as TGTGCCAGCAGTTTGGGGACAGGTTATGGCTACACCTTC. This gives the protein CASSLGTGYGYTF.

This chain joins TRBV6-1 and TRBJ1-5; 7 nucleotides line up with TRBD1. From germline, CDR1 is MNHNS and CDR2 SASEGT. V shed 5 bases and J 6 bases; nucleotides not matched to a gene: 7. CDR3 length equals 14 residues. The CDR3 spells CASSPRQGGQPQHF. The CDR3 nucleotides are TGTGCCAGCAGTCCCCGACAGGGTGGTCAGCCCCAGCATTTT.

The V gene is TRBV25-1, the J gene TRBJ2-7; TRBD2 aligns across 12 bases. The junction had 7 bases not matched to a gene; V was cut back by 4 bases and J by 3 bases. The germline V gene has CDR1 MGHDK and CDR2 SYGVNS. The CDR3 covers 16 residues. CDR3 in DNA: TGTGCCAGCAGTGTGTCTAGCGGGAGGGGGGTCTACGAGCAGTACTTC. Its protein is CASSVSSGRGVYEQYF.

The gene calls are TRBV6-6 and TRBJ1-1, with a tentative D call TRBD1 (5 bases). The CDR3 is made up of 14 amino acids. Germline-derived CDR1 and CDR2 are MNHNY and SVGAGI (reference sequence). Trimming took 7 bases from V and 4 from J, leaving 16 bases between them. The CDR3 bases are TGTGCCAGCAAGAGGGGTTCTGATAGCACTGAAGCTTTCTTT. Amino acid sequence: CASKRGSDSTEAFF.

The chain recombines TRBV6-1 with TRBJ1-2; no clear D. The germline gives CDR1 MNHNS, CDR2 SASEGT. The length of the CDR3 is 12 residues. V lost 11 bases to trimming and J lost 5 bases, with 15 bases between them. The CDR3 DNA reads as TGTGCCCACAAGAGGAAAAATTATGGCTACACCTTC. Translated: CAHKRKNYGYTF.

In its sample, this clone was seen many times. The chain couples TRBV10-1 to TRBJ2-3, with D possibly called TRBD1 or TRBD2 (5 bases each). V was pared by 9 bases and J by 1 base, with 11 bases between. Germline V gene sequence: CDR1 WNHNN, CDR2 SYGVQD (reference sequence). The CDR3 consists of 13 residues. CDR3 coding DNA: TGCGCCAGTTCGGGACGGCGCACAGATACGCAGTATTTT. Its protein is CASSGRRTDTQYF.